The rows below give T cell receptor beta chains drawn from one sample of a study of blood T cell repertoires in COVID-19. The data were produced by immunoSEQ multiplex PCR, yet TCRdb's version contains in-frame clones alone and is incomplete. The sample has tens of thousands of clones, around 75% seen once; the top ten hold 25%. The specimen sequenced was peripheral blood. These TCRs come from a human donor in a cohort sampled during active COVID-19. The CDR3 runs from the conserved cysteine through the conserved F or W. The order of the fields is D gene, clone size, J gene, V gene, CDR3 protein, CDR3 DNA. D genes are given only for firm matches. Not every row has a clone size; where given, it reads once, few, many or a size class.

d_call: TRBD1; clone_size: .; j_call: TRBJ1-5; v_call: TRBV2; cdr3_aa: CASCLRQGNNQPQHF; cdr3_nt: TGTGCCAGCTGTCTACGACAGGGGAACAATCAGCCCCAGCATTTT
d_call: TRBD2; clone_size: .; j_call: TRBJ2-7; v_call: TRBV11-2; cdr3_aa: CASSPQPLAGGPYEQYF; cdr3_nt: TGTGCCAGCAGCCCCCAGCCACTAGCGGGAGGACCCTACGAGCAGTACTTC
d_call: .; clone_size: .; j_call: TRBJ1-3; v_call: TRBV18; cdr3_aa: CASSPVTAASGNTIYF; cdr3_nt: TGTGCCAGCTCACCAGTAACAGCTGCATCTGGAAACACCATATATTTT
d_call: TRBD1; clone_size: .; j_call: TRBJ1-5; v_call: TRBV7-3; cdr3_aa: CASSPGTGGTGQPQHF; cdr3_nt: TGTGCCAGCAGCCCGGGGACAGGGGGTACGGGACAGCCCCAGCATTTT
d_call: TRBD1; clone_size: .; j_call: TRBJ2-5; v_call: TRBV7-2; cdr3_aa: CASSLAGTEQETQYF; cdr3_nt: TGTGCCAGCAGCTTAGCCGGGACAGAGCAAGAGACCCAGTACTTC
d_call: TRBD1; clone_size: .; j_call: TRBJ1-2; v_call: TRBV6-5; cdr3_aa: CASSLQGQPSGYTF; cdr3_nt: TGTGCCAGCAGCCTACAGGGACAGCCTAGCGGCTACACCTTC
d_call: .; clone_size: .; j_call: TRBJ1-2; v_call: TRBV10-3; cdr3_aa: CAISESTAGYGYTF; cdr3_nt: TGTGCCATCAGTGAATCGACGGCAGGCTATGGCTACACCTTC
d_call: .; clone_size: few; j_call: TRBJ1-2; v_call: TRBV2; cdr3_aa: CASSEVYGYTF; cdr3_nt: TGTGCCAGCAGTGAAGTATATGGCTACACCTTC
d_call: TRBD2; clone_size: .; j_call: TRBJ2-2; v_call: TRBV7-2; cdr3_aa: CASSRFAGGLTGELFF; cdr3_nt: TGTGCCAGCAGTCGATTTGCGGGGGGCCTTACCGGGGAGCTGTTTTTT
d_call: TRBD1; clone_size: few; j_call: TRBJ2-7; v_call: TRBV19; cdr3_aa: CASSIRGQVPYEQYF; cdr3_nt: TGTGCCAGTAGTATCAGAGGACAGGTACCCTACGAGCAGTACTTC
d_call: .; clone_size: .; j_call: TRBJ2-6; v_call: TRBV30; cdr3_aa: CAWSHGSSGANVLTF; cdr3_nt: TGTGCCTGGAGTCATGGGAGCTCTGGGGCCAACGTCCTGACTTTC
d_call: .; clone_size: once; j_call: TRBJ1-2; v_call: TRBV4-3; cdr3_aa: CASSPEQGRFSYGYTF; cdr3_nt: TGCGCCAGCAGCCCGGAACAGGGCCGGTTTAGCTATGGCTACACCTTC
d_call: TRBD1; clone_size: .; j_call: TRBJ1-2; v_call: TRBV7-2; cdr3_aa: CASSPRTGGGHGYTF; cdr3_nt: TGTGCCAGCAGCCCTCGGACAGGTGGGGGACATGGCTACACCTTC
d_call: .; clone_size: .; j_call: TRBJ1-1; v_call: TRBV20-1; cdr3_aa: CSARAGWEAFF; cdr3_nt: TGCAGTGCTAGAGCCGGTTGGGAAGCTTTCTTT
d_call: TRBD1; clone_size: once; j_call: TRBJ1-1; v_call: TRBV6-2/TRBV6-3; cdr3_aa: CASSYPQGTNTEAFF; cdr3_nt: TGTGCCAGCAGTTATCCACAGGGGACAAACACTGAAGCTTTCTTT
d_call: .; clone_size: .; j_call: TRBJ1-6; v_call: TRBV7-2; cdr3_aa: CASSFGLSNSPLHF; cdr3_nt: TGTGCCAGCAGCTTTGGACTGAGCAATTCACCCCTCCACTTT
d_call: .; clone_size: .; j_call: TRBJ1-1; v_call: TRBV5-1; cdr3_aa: CASSPEAGVTEAFF; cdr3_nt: TGCGCCAGCAGTCCGGAGGCGGGGGTGACTGAAGCTTTCTTT
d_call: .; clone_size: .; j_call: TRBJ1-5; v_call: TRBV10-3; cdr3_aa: CAISEYGGAGQPQHF; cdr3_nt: TGTGCCATCAGTGAGTATGGGGGCGCAGGACAGCCCCAGCATTTT
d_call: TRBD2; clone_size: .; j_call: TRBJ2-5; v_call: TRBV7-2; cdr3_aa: CASSRGLAYETQYF; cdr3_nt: TGTGCCAGCAGCCGGGGACTAGCATACGAGACCCAGTACTTC
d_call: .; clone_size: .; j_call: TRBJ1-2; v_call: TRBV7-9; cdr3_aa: CASSLGQGNYGYTF; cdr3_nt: TGTGCCAGCAGCTTAGGTCAGGGAAACTATGGCTACACCTTC
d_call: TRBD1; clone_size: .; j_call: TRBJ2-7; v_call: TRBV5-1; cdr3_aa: CASRTGGPRYEQYF; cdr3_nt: TGCGCCAGTCGGACAGGGGGCCCTAGATACGAGCAGTACTTC
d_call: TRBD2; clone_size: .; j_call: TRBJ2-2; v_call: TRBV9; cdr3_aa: CASSVVAGAGTGELFF; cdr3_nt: TGTGCCAGCAGCGTAGTAGCGGGAGCTGGCACCGGGGAGCTGTTTTTT
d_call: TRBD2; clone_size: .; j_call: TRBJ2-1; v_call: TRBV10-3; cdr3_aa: CAISRTSGLYNEQFF; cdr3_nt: TGTGCCATCAGCAGGACTAGCGGGTTATACAATGAGCAGTTCTTC
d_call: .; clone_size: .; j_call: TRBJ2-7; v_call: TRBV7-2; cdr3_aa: CASSYLVYEQYF; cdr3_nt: TGTGCCAGCAGTTACTTAGTGTACGAGCAGTACTTC
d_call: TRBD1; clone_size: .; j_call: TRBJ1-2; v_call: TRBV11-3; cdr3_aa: CASSSGTGENYGYTF; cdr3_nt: TGTGCCAGCAGCTCGGGGACAGGGGAAAACTATGGCTACACCTTC
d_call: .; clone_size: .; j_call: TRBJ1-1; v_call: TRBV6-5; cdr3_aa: CASSYVRGGTEAFF; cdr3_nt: TGTGCCAGCAGTTACGTCCGGGGGGGTACTGAAGCTTTCTTT
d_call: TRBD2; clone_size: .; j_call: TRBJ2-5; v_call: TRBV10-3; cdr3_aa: CASGLSGSGETQYF; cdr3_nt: TGTGCCAGCGGCCTTAGCGGGAGTGGGGAGACCCAGTACTTC
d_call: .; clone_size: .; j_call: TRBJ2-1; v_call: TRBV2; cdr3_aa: CASSTTGGFGEQFF; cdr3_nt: TGTGCCAGCAGCACGACAGGTGGATTTGGTGAGCAGTTCTTC
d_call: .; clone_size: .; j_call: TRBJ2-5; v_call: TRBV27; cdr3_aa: CASSPWGSVETQYF; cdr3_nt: TGTGCCAGCAGTCCGTGGGGTAGCGTGGAGACCCAGTACTTC
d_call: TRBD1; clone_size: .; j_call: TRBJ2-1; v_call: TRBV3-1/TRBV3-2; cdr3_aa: CASTHGERQGGYNEQFF; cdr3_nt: TGTGCCAGCACCCACGGTGAGCGACAGGGGGGTTACAATGAGCAGTTCTTC
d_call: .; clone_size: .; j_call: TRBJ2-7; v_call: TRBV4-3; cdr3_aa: CASSQEYGSSYEQYF; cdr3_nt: TGCGCCAGCAGCCAAGAATACGGGAGCTCCTACGAGCAGTACTTC
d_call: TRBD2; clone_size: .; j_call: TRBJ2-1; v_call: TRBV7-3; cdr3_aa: CASAGTGGYEQFF; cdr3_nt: TGTGCCAGCGCGGGGACGGGAGGATATGAGCAGTTCTTC
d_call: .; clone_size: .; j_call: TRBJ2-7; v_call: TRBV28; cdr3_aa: CASSLYTVSYEQYF; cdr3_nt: TGTGCCAGCAGTTTATACACAGTCTCCTACGAGCAGTACTTC
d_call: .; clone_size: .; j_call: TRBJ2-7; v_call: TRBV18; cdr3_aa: CASSLGTSNEQYF; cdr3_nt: TGTGCCAGCTCACTAGGGACTTCGAACGAGCAGTACTTC
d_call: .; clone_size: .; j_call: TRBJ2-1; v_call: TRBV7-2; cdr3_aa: CASSLDRGGHNEQFF; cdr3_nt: TGTGCCAGCAGCTTAGATCGGGGTGGGCACAATGAGCAGTTCTTC
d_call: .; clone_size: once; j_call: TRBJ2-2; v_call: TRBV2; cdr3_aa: CASSEKGYTGELFF; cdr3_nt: TGTGCCAGCAGTGAAAAGGGGTACACCGGGGAGCTGTTTTTT
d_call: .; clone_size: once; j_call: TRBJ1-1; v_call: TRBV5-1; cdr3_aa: CASSFQGGTEAFF; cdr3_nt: TGCGCCAGCAGCTTCCAGGGAGGCACTGAAGCTTTCTTT
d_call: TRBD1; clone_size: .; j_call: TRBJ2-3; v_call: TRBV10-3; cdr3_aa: CASSLGGTGSTDTQYF; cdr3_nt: TGTGCCTCATCATTGGGTGGGACAGGATCCACAGATACGCAGTATTTT
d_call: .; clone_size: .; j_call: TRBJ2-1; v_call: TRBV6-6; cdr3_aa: CASSYDQGSNEQFF; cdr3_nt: TGTGCCAGCAGTTACGACCAGGGGTCCAATGAGCAGTTCTTC
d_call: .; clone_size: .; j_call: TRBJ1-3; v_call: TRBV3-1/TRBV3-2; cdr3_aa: CASSQTPGSGNTIYF; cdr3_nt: TGTGCCAGCAGCCAAACGCCAGGCTCTGGAAACACCATATATTTT
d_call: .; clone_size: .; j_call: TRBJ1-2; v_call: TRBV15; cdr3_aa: CATSGDDRSNYGYTF; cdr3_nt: TGTGCCACCAGCGGCGACGACAGATCTAACTATGGCTACACCTTC
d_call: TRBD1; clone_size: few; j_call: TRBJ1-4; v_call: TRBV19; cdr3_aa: CASSVRTGGTNEKLFF; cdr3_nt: TGTGCCAGTAGTGTTAGGACAGGCGGAACTAATGAAAAACTGTTTTTT
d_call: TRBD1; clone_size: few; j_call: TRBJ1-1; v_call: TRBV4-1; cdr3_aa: CASSQPNRGGTEAFF; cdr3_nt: TGCGCCAGCAGCCAACCGAACAGGGGTGGAACTGAAGCTTTCTTT
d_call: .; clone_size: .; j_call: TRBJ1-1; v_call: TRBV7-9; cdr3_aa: CASTDQAGRNTEAFF; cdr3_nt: TGTGCCAGCACCGATCAGGCAGGCAGGAACACTGAAGCTTTCTTT
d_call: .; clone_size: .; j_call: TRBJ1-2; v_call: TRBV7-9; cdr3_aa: CASSQDTRRGNGYTF; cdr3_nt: TGTGCCAGCAGCCAGGACACTCGAAGGGGTAATGGCTACACCTTC
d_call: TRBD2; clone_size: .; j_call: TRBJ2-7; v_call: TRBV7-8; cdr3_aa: CASSLARASGSTSYEQYF; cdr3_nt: TGTGCCAGCAGCTTAGCGAGGGCTAGCGGGAGCACCTCCTACGAGCAGTACTTC
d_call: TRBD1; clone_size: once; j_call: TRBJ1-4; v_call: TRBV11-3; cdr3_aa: CASSSSDRNEKLFF; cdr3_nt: TGTGCCAGCAGCTCCTCGGACAGGAATGAAAAACTGTTTTTT
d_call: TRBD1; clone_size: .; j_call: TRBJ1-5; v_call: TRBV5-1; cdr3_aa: CASSLGGQGSNQPQHF; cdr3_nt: TGCGCCAGCAGCTTGGGCGGACAGGGAAGCAATCAGCCCCAGCATTTT
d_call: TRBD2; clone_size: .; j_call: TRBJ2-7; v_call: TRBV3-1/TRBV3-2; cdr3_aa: CASSQAGTISYEQYF; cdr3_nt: TGTGCCAGCAGCCAAGCCGGGACTATCTCCTACGAGCAGTACTTC
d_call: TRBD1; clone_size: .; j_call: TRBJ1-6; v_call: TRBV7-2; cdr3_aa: CASSSDRIGALDNSPLHF; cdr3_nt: TGTGCCAGCAGCTCGGACAGGATTGGGGCTCTGGATAATTCACCCCTCCACTTT
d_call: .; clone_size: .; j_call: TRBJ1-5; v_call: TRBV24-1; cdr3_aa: CATSGDRGPSNQPQHF; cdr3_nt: TGTGCCACCAGTGGCGACCGCGGCCCCAGCAATCAGCCCCAGCATTTT
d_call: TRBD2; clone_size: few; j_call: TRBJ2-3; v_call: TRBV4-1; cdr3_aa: CASSQEGAGGPIDTQYF; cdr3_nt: TGCGCCAGCAGCCAAGAAGGAGCGGGAGGGCCGATAGATACGCAGTATTTT